This T cell receptor (beta chain) was retrieved from a study of blood T cells in healthy people across ages. Combining a sample-barcoded 5' primer with a J-beta primer mix, a second PCR ran for roughly 7 to 11 cycles. TCRdb independently ran MiXCR on the 5' RACE reads; one entry per CDR3 protein. The sample carries roughly 1,500,000 distinct CDR3 sequences, about 35% recorded once. Per germline, CDR1 LGHNA and CDR2 YNFKEQ. This CDR3 comprises 12 residues. V lost 2 bases and J lost 5, with 6 bases in between. Sequencing was carried out using blood. The chain links TRBV4-2 to TRBJ1-2; D is undetermined. The sequence derives from a woman aged 25 to 39 in good health. The CDR3 DNA sequence: TGTGCCAGCAGCCAAAGGCAGTATGGCTACACCTTC. The encoded protein is CASSQRQYGYTF.